Following are 14 T cell receptor beta chains from one sample sequenced in a study of shared clonotypes between healthy human individuals. Naive CD8 cells comprised CD45RO-negative, CCR7-positively selected cells, excluding terminally differentiated effector memory CD45RA+ cells. TCRdb's copy holds only in-frame clones and misses some; the assay was immunoSEQ multiplex PCR. The sample includes about 2 million clones, roughly 94% of them seen just once. Sequenced: naive CD8+ T cells sorted from blood. The source is a man younger than 35 in good health.

The rearrangement links TRBV14 to TRBJ2-7, with D maybe TRBD2 (5 bases). Germline CDR1 SGHDN, CDR2 FVKESK. Trimming removed 0 bases from V and 5 bases from J, with 14 bases in between. This CDR3 comprises 15 residues. CDR3 in DNA: TGTGCCAGCAGCCAAGAAGCCGGGTGGGGAGACGAGCAGTACTTC. It codes for CASSQEAGWGDEQYF.

V and J are TRBV5-6 and TRBJ1-5; D remains ambiguous. Germline V gene lookup returns CDR1 SGHDT and CDR2 YYEEEE. The CDR3 extends over 16 amino acids. Between the trimmed V and J ends, which lost 4 bases and 4 bases, there was a span of 18 bases. CDR3 residues: CASSLGFEPVNQPQHF. Written as DNA, the CDR3 is TGTGCCAGCAGCCTGGGTTTCGAACCGGTTAATCAGCCCCAGCATTTT.

This chain uses TRBV27 with TRBJ1-6; weak D call: TRBD1 (6 bases). The CDR3 is made up of 15 amino acids. Trimming shortened V by 5 bases and J by 8 bases, and 16 bases separated the two germline ends. Germline V gene lookup returns CDR1 MNHEY and CDR2 SMNVEV (reference sequence). The CDR3 DNA is TGTGCCAGCAGTGTACAGGGATTTTCGTATTCACCCCTCCACTTT. Protein sequence: CASSVQGFSYSPLHF.

As for this clone: The same CDR3 can be traced to other DNA sequences in this sample. V gene TRBV27 combines with J gene TRBJ2-7; 7 bases map to TRBD1. The junction had 3 bases not matched to a gene; V was cut back by 4 bases and J by 0 bases. Germline V gene data show CDR1 as MNHEY and CDR2 as SMNVEV (reference sequence). The CDR3 consists of 14 residues. The CDR3 region is CASSYSGGSYEQYF. The CDR3 DNA reads TGTGCCAGCAGTTATTCAGGGGGCTCCTACGAGCAGTACTTC.

The V and J genes are TRBV7-9 and TRBJ2-1, with D perhaps being TRBD1 or TRBD2 (5 bases each). V lost 5 bases and J lost 2, with 13 bases in between. The CDR3 spans 15 residues. The germline V gene has CDR1 SEHNR and CDR2 FQNEAQ (reference sequence). Here the CDR3 DNA reads TGTGCCAGCAGCCTCCGGGACGGAGCCTACAATGAGCAGTTCTTC. This gives the protein CASSLRDGAYNEQFF.

V and J are TRBV7-9 and TRBJ2-5; TRBD1 matches at 8 bases. In germline, CDR1 is SEHNR, CDR2 FQNEAQ (reference sequence). The CDR3 has 13 residues. V was clipped by 5 bases and J by 3 bases; unmatched bases: 2. CDR3 coding DNA: TGTGCCAGCAGCGGACAGGGAAAAGAGACCCAGTACTTC. This translates into CASSGQGKETQYF.

This chain links TRBV7-2 with TRBJ1-4; 9 bases map to TRBD1. The germline V gene has CDR1 SGHTA and CDR2 FQGNSA. Unmatched junction bases numbered 12, after V lost 5 bases and J lost 5 bases. CDR3 size: 17 residues. The CDR3 loop is CASSPPGQGFLNEKLFF. The CDR3 coding sequence is TGTGCCAGCAGCCCCCCGGGACAGGGATTCTTAAATGAAAAACTGTTTTTT.

This chain links TRBV19 with TRBJ2-2; D perhaps matches TRBD2 (5 bases). This CDR3 contains 16 residues. From germline, CDR1 is LNHDA and CDR2 SQIVND (reference sequence). Trimming stripped 5 bases from V and 4 bases from J, with 17 bases between. The CDR3 reads CASSALRGLGTGELFF. CDR3 nucleotides: TGTGCCAGTAGTGCCCTTCGAGGGTTAGGCACCGGGGAGCTGTTTTTT.

The chain recombines TRBV7-6 with TRBJ2-7, with TRBD2 matching 7 bases. Germline CDR1 SGHVS, CDR2 FNYEAQ. The trim removed 1 base at V and 3 bases at J, leaving 6 bases unmatched. This CDR3 region has 15 residues. The CDR3 DNA reads as TGTGCCAGCAGCTTAGTCCCAGGGAGGGTCTACGAGCAGTACTTC. It yields the protein CASSLVPGRVYEQYF.

The rearrangement links TRBV11-2 to TRBJ2-7; 7 bases map to TRBD2. With 8 bases clipped from V and 5 bases from J, the junction kept 9 bases outside the gene matches. This CDR3 is built from 13 residues. Germline-derived CDR1 and CDR2 are SGHAT and FQNNGV. CDR3 sequence (DNA): TGTGCCAGCGGGGGGGTTGTTCGGGACGAGCAGTACTTC. Its protein product is CASGGVVRDEQYF.

This chain joins TRBV19 and TRBJ1-3; D not resolved. The CDR3 has 15 residues. The germline V gene has CDR1 LNHDA and CDR2 SQIVND (reference sequence). The V end lost 1 base, the J end lost 4 bases, and 11 bases lay between the germline ends. The CDR3 loop reads CASSIVGGLGNTIYF. The CDR3 bases are TGTGCCAGTAGTATAGTTGGCGGGCTCGGAAACACCATATATTTT.

This chain's CDR3 is CACLLAPTGTYEQYF. In nucleotides, the CDR3 is TGTGCCTGTCTATTAGCGCCAACGGGTACCTACGAGCAGTACTTC. The chain links TRBV30 to TRBJ2-7, with D perhaps matching TRBD2 (5 bases). Germline-derived CDR1 and CDR2 are GTSNPN and SVGIG (reference sequence). The V gene lost 6 bases and the J gene lost 2 bases, with 20 bases spanning the gap. This CDR3 has 15 residues. The variable domain in full, completed from reference TRBV30 and TRBJ2-7, reads SQTIHQWPATLVQPVGSPLSLECTVEGTSNPNLYWYRQAAGRGLQLLFYSVGIGQISSEVPQNLSASRPQDRQFILSSKKLLLSDSGFYLCACLLAPTGTYEQYFGPGTRLTVT.

The chain is built from TRBV9 and TRBJ2-1; no clear D gene. The CDR3 extends over 20 amino acids. Germline values: CDR1 SGDLS, CDR2 YYNGEE. V was trimmed by 3 bases and J by 0 bases, leaving 25 bases between them. For the CDR3, the DNA is TGTGCCAGCAGCGGCTGGACGGCCCACTTCCCTGTAAGCTCCTACAATGAGCAGTTCTTC. This codes for CASSGWTAHFPVSSYNEQFF.

In DNA form, the CDR3 reads TGCGCCAGCAGTGAAGGAGGGGGTAGCATGAACACTGAAGCTTTCTTT. It is translated as CASSEGGGSMNTEAFF. V gene TRBV10-2 combines with J gene TRBJ1-1; maybe TRBD1 (6 bases). From germline, CDR1 is WSHSY and CDR2 SAAADI. Deletions cut 3 bases from V and 0 bases from J, with 14 bases between. This CDR3 region has 16 residues.